The 26 T cell receptor beta chains below come from one sample, sequenced in a study of cytomegalovirus exposure and HLA in healthy donors. The PCR made use of 60 Vbeta and 13 Jbeta primers. Produced via immunoSEQ multiplex PCR; TCRdb's table is partial and in-frame only. The sample holds over 110,000 clones, 82% seen once. What was sequenced was PBMCs. The receptors were sampled from a woman aged 60-70 years in good health and CMV-seropositive.

The chain recombines TRBV30 with TRBJ2-5; weak D call: TRBD1 (6 bases). Germline-derived CDR1 and CDR2 are GTSNPN and SVGIG (reference sequence). Trimming removed 2 bases from V and 5 bases from J, with 18 bases in between. The CDR3 runs to 15 residues. The chain's CDR3 is CAWSLGTRLGETQYF. DNA for the CDR3: TGTGCCTGGAGTCTCGGGACACGCCTCGGGGAGACCCAGTACTTC.

J is TRBJ1-3 and V is TRBV7-8; D unresolved. There are 15 residues in the CDR3. Trimming shortened V by 1 base and J by 1 base, and 8 bases separated the two germline ends. CDR1 is SGHVS, CDR2 FQNEAQ, per germline. The CDR3 reads CASSLEAFSGNTIYF. CDR3 coding DNA: TGTGCCAGCAGCTTAGAAGCGTTTTCTGGAAACACCATATATTTT.

This rearrangement joins TRBV15 to TRBJ2-2; D gene ambiguous. The germline V gene encodes CDR1 LNHNV and CDR2 YYDKDF (reference sequence). V was clipped by 5 bases and J by 5 bases, with 18 bases between them. The CDR3 runs 16 residues. The CDR3 region has the DNA TGTGCCACCAGCGGCCACGATGGGCAACCAACCGGGGAGCTGTTTTTT. It is translated as CATSGHDGQPTGELFF. Full variable domain (rest looked up from reference TRBV15 and TRBJ2-2): DAMVIQNPRYQVTQFGKPVTLSCSQTLNHNVMYWYQQKSSQAPKLLFHYYDKDFNNEADTPDNFQSRRPNTSFCFLDIRSPGLGDTAMYLCATSGHDGQPTGELFFGEGSRLTVL.

This rearrangement joins TRBV28 to TRBJ2-2; 12 bases align to TRBD1. The CDR3 covers 17 residues. Germline V gene sequence: CDR1 MDHEN, CDR2 SYDVKM. The ends lost 3 bases at V and 4 bases at J; junction bases unmatched: 6. The CDR3 region has the DNA TGTGCCAGCAGTTTCCCGGGACAGGGGGCTCGCACCGGGGAGCTGTTTTTT. This sequence encodes CASSFPGQGARTGELFF.

The J gene is TRBJ1-4, the V gene TRBV5-1; 7 nucleotides agree with TRBD1. CDR1 and CDR2 from the germline V gene are SGHRS and YFSETQ. This CDR3 is built from 14 residues. V dropped 4 bases and J dropped 4; count of bases not matched to a gene: 4. CDR3 sequence: CASSPQGDNEKLFF. Here the CDR3 DNA reads TGCGCCAGCAGCCCTCAGGGGGATAATGAAAAACTGTTTTTT.

This clone was picked up a small number of times. This chain uses TRBV7-9 with TRBJ2-1, with a possible D match to TRBD2 (5 bases). Germline loops: CDR1 SEHNR, CDR2 FQNEAQ (reference sequence). Trimming pared 5 bases from V and 8 bases from J, leaving 13 bases between. CDR3 size: 13 residues. CDR3 nucleotide sequence: TGTGCCAGCAGCCCCTCACTAGTGGATGAGCAGTTCTTC. The encoded protein is CASSPSLVDEQFF.

V gene TRBV4-1 combines with J gene TRBJ2-1, with 8 bases that match TRBD2. V was pared by 4 bases and J by 5 bases, with 10 bases of the junction left unmatched. The length of the CDR3 is 16 residues. Germline assignment: CDR1 MGHRA and CDR2 YSYEKL. CDR3 amino acids: CASSRVASGFDNEQFF. The CDR3 DNA reads TGCGCCAGCAGCCGAGTGGCTAGCGGGTTCGACAATGAGCAGTTCTTC.

This CDR3 reads CASSLSRVLAGGLLQETQYF. The CDR3 coding sequence is TGTGCCAGCAGTTTATCCCGGGTACTAGCGGGAGGCCTCTTACAAGAGACCCAGTACTTC. The chain joins TRBV28 to TRBJ2-5; 12 bases line up with TRBD2. V trimming: 1 base; J trimming: 2 bases; junction bases outside the gene matches: 14. Looked up from germline, CDR1 is MDHEN and CDR2 is SYDVKM. The CDR3 contains 20 residues.

The chain combines TRBV7-9 with TRBJ2-7; 9 bases match TRBD2. CDR1 and CDR2 (germline): SEHNR, FQNEAQ (reference sequence). The ends lost 6 bases at V and 6 bases at J; junction bases unmatched: 18. The CDR3 runs to 17 residues. The CDR3 here is CASRPGMASGTTSEQYF. The CDR3 DNA reads TGTGCCAGCAGGCCTGGCATGGCTAGCGGGACCACGTCCGAGCAGTACTTC.

The chain uses TRBV5-6 and TRBJ1-5; D ambiguous. Trimming took 0 bases from V and 2 from J, leaving 6 bases between them. The CDR3 runs 14 residues. Germline loops: CDR1 SGHDT, CDR2 YYEEEE. In nucleotides, the CDR3 is TGTGCCAGCAGCTTGGTAACAGGCAATCAGCCCCAGCATTTT. Translating it yields CASSLVTGNQPQHF. The full variable domain, its missing parts supplied by reference TRBV5-6 and TRBJ1-5, is DAGVTQSPTHLIKTRGQQVTLRCSPKSGHDTVSWYQQALGQGPQFIFQYYEEEERQRGNFPDRFSGHQFPNYSSELNVNALLLGDSALYLCASSLVTGNQPQHFGDGTRLSIL.

About this clone itself: The sample carries other DNA sequences with the same CDR3. V gene TRBV7-2 combines with J gene TRBJ2-3; the D is unclear. Between the trimmed V and J ends, which lost 5 bases and 0 bases, there was a span of 3 bases. CDR3 size: 12 residues. Per the germline V gene, CDR1 is SGHTA and CDR2 is FQGNSA. CDR3 bases: TGTGCCAGCAGCCCGAGCACAGATACGCAGTATTTT. Translated, it gives CASSPSTDTQYF.

The sample holds one count of this clone. CDR3 protein: CASSLGTSGYNEQFF. The CDR3 coding sequence is TGCGCCAGCAGCTTGGGGACTAGCGGCTACAATGAGCAGTTCTTC. J is TRBJ2-1 and V is TRBV5-1; 10 bases map to TRBD2. Germline V gene sequence: CDR1 SGHRS, CDR2 YFSETQ. This CDR3 comprises 15 residues. Germline trimming cut 0 bases from V and 3 bases from J; bases unmatched to any gene: 0. Variable domain in full (rest from reference TRBV5-1 and TRBJ2-1): KAGVTQTPRYLIKTRGQQVTLSCSPISGHRSVSWYQQTPGQGLQFLFEYFSETQRNKGNFPGRFSGRQFSNSRSEMNVSTLELGDSALYLCASSLGTSGYNEQFFGPGTRLTVL.

This clone was counted between two and nine times. The chain is built from TRBV9 and TRBJ2-7, with D maybe TRBD2 (6 bases). The CDR3 runs 15 residues. Germline V gives CDR1 SGDLS, CDR2 YYNGEE. The germline V and J ends were trimmed by 3 bases and 10 bases, with 23 bases remaining between them. CDR3 sequence (DNA): TGTGCCAGCAGCGGGGAGGCCGAGGGCCCCCTCCGCCAGTACTTC. This translates into CASSGEAEGPLRQYF.

The chain joins TRBV19 to TRBJ2-5; 14 bases line up with TRBD2. The CDR3 has 15 amino acids. Germline CDR1 reads LNHDA; CDR2 reads SQIVND (reference sequence). V was pared by 8 bases and J by 6 bases, with 8 bases of the junction left unmatched. The CDR3 coding sequence is TGTGCCAGTCGGGGACTAGCGGGAGAAATACAGACCCAGTACTTC. Residues: CASRGLAGEIQTQYF.

This chain uses TRBV7-8 with TRBJ2-1; 14 nucleotides align to TRBD2. From germline, CDR1 is SGHVS and CDR2 FQNEAQ. V lost 3 bases to trimming and J lost 9 bases; unmatched junction nucleotides: 10. CDR3 length: 17 residues. This CDR3 reads CASSFHRLAGGPREQFF. Here the CDR3 DNA reads TGTGCCAGCAGCTTCCACCGACTAGCGGGAGGGCCCCGTGAGCAGTTCTTC.

The rearrangement uses TRBV9 and TRBJ1-4; weak D call: TRBD1 (6 bases). With 0 bases removed from V and 4 bases from J, the gap between germline ends came to 10 bases. This CDR3 contains 15 residues. CDR1 and CDR2 (germline): SGDLS, YYNGEE. CDR3 residues: CASSVVDSGNEKLFF. CDR3 coding DNA: TGTGCCAGCAGCGTAGTGGACAGTGGTAATGAAAAACTGTTTTTT.

Turning to this clone: One end of the junction varies from germline; a read error may be responsible. The rearrangement links TRBV7-7 to TRBJ2-5; TRBD1 aligns across 7 bases. This CDR3 has 15 amino acids. The V gene's germline CDR1 is SSHAT and CDR2 FNYEAQ (reference sequence). This chain's CDR3 is CASSLVEGAGETQYF. In nucleotides, the CDR3 is TGTGCTAGCAGCTTAGTAGAGGGGGCAGGAGAGACCCAGTACTTC.

The table lists this clone with a count of one. This sequence joins TRBV4-2 and TRBJ2-6; perhaps TRBD1 as D (6 bases). This CDR3 region has 17 residues. V lost 11 bases, J lost 0 bases, and 20 bases lay in between. CDR1 LGHNA and CDR2 YNFKEQ come from the germline V gene. CDR3 nucleotides: TGTGCCGCCGGGAACAGGGCGGGTTTCTCTGGGGCCAACGTCCTGACTTTC. Translation: CAAGNRAGFSGANVLTF.

The V and J genes are TRBV28 and TRBJ2-3, with no clear D. This CDR3 contains 14 residues. The V gene lost 6 bases and the J gene lost 2 bases, with 12 bases spanning the gap. Germline values: CDR1 MDHEN, CDR2 SYDVKM. This chain's CDR3 is CASSQLALTDTQYF. Here the CDR3 DNA reads TGTGCCAGCAGCCAATTGGCCCTCACAGATACGCAGTATTTT.

The chain recombines TRBV2 with TRBJ1-1, with no clear D. The CDR3 extends over 13 amino acids. Germline V gene data show CDR1 as SNHLY and CDR2 as FYNNEI. Trimming left V 2 bases short and J 5 bases short, with 9 bases between. The CDR3 DNA sequence: TGTGCCAGCAGTGAAACCCGGTATACTGAAGCTTTCTTT. Protein: CASSETRYTEAFF. Variable domain in full (rest from reference TRBV2 and TRBJ1-1): EPEVTQTPSHQVTQMGQEVILRCVPISNHLYFYWYRQILGQKVEFLVSFYNNEISEKSEIFDDQFSVERPDGSNFTLKIRSTKLEDSAMYFCASSETRYTEAFFGQGTRLTVV.

The CDR3 protein is CASSYSLAPFAGELFF. The CDR3 region has the DNA TGTGCCAGCAGTTACTCCCTAGCGCCATTCGCCGGGGAGCTGTTTTTT. The chain carries TRBV6-5 and TRBJ2-2, with a weak D call TRBD2 (6 bases). With 0 bases removed from V and 6 bases from J, the gap between germline ends came to 14 bases. Germline values: CDR1 MNHEY, CDR2 SVGAGI. The CDR3 loop spans 16 amino acids.

This clone has only one observation. This chain uses TRBV25-1 with TRBJ2-7; 10 bases match TRBD2. The V and J ends lost 2 bases and 3 bases, in that order; junction bases with no gene match: 4. Looked up from germline, CDR1 is MGHDK and CDR2 is SYGVNS. The CDR3 runs to 15 residues. The CDR3: CASSEGTSGVYEQYF. The CDR3 DNA reads TGTGCCAGCAGTGAAGGAACTAGCGGGGTCTACGAGCAGTACTTC.

The genes are TRBV27 and TRBJ2-2, with a weak D call TRBD1 (5 bases). Trimming removed 11 bases at V and 2 bases at J, with 12 bases between. The V gene's germline CDR1 is MNHEY and CDR2 SMNVEV (reference sequence). The CDR3 extends over 13 amino acids. CDR3 region: CAVRQINTGELFF. CDR3 bases: TGTGCCGTCAGACAGATAAACACCGGGGAGCTGTTTTTT.

This clone was seen a handful of times. The chain is built from TRBV7-9 and TRBJ2-1, with a weak D call TRBD2 (5 bases). The ends were cut back, 8 bases at V and 6 bases at J, with 14 bases in the middle. Per the germline V gene, CDR1 is SEHNR and CDR2 is FQNEAQ (reference sequence). This CDR3 comprises 13 residues. CDR3 coding DNA: TGTGCCAGCGTCCTCCCAAGCGGCAATGAGCAGTTCTTC. This codes for CASVLPSGNEQFF.

This clone was observed a few times. Within the sample, other DNA sequences also encode this same CDR3. The rearrangement joins TRBV7-7 to TRBJ2-5, with TRBD1 matching over 8 bases. Germline V gives CDR1 SSHAT, CDR2 FNYEAQ (reference sequence). The CDR3 is made up of 15 amino acids. The CDR3 DNA reads as TGTGCTCGCAGCCAAGGACAGGGCTCCCAAGAGACCCAGTACTTC. Translation gives CARSQGQGSQETQYF.

The chain couples TRBV11-3 to TRBJ2-1; D is unclear. Germline V lookup: CDR1 SGHNT, CDR2 YENEEA. The CDR3 is 14 amino acids. V dropped 6 bases and J dropped 4 bases, with 13 bases sitting between them. The CDR3 nucleotides are TGTGCCAGCAGTGAGGCAAATATTTACAATGAGCAGTTCTTC. Its protein product is CASSEANIYNEQFF.